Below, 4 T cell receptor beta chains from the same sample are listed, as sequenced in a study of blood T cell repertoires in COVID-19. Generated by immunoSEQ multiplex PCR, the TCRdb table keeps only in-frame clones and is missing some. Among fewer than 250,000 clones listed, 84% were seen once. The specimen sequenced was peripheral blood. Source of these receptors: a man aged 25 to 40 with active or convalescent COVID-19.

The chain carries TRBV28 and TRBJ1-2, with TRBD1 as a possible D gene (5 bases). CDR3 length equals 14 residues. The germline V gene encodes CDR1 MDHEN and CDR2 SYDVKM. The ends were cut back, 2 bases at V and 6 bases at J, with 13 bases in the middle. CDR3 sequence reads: CASSLGGVVDGYTF. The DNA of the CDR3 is TGTGCCAGCAGTTTAGGAGGGGTAGTGGATGGCTACACCTTC.

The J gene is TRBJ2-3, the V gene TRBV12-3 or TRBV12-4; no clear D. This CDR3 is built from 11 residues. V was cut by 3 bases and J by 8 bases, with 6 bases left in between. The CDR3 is CASSLKPTQYF. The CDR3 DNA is TGTGCCAGCAGTTTGAAGCCTACGCAGTATTTT.

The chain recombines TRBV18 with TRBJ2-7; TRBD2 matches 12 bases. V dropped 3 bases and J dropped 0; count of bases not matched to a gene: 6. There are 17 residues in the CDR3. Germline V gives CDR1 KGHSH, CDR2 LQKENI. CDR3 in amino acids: CASSPTRTSGNSYEQYF. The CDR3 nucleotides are TGTGCCAGCTCACCGACAAGGACTAGCGGGAACTCCTACGAGCAGTACTTC. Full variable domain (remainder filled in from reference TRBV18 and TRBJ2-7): NAGVMQNPRHLVRRRGQEARLRCSPMKGHSHVYWYRQLPEEGLKFMVYLQKENIIDESGMPKERFSAEFPKEGPSILRIQQVVRGDSAAYFCASSPTRTSGNSYEQYFGPGTRLTVT.

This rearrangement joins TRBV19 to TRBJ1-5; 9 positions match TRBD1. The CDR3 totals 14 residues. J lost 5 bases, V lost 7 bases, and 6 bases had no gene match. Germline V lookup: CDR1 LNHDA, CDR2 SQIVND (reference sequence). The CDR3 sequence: CASKDGTGYQPQHF. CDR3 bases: TGTGCCAGTAAGGACGGGACAGGGTATCAGCCCCAGCATTTT.